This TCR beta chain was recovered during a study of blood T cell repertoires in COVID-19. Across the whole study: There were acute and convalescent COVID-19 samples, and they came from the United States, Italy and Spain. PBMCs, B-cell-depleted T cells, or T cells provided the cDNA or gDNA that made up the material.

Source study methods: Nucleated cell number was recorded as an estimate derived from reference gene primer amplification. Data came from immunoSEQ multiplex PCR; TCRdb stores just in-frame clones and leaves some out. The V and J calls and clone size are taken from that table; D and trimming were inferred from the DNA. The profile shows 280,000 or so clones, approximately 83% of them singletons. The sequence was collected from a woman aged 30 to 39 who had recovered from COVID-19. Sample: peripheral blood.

The CDR3 loop reads CASSPDTLRSINYGYTF. CDR3 DNA sequence: TGTGCCAGCTCACCCGACACCTTAAGATCTATTAACTATGGCTACACCTTC. This sequence joins TRBV18 and TRBJ1-2; no clear D. The CDR3 spans 17 residues. CDR1 is KGHSH and CDR2 is LQKENI in the germline V gene. V was pared by 3 bases and J by 1 base, with 18 bases between.